A selection of T cell receptor beta chains follows, all from one sample in a study of T cell responses to AZD1222 COVID-19 vaccine. Generated by immunoSEQ multiplex PCR, the TCRdb table keeps only in-frame clones and is missing some. The profile shows 95,000 to 100,000 clones, about nine tenths of them singletons. Material: peripheral blood, obtained 28 days after the second AZD1222 dose. Receptor source: an adult who received the AZD1222 COVID-19 vaccine. CDR3s include the opening cysteine and the closing phenylalanine or tryptophan. D genes are given only for firm matches. For some rows the clone size is stated as once, few or many, or as a class when expanded; others skip it.

clone_size	d_call	j_call	v_call	cdr3_length	cdr3_aa	cdr3_nt
once	NA	TRBJ2-3	TRBV5-1	14	CASSLAGSTDTQYF	TGCGCCAGCAGCTTGGCGGGGTCCACAGATACGCAGTATTTT
NA	TRBD1	TRBJ1-1	TRBV9	14	CASLRGQLNTEAFF	TGTGCCAGTTTAAGGGGACAGCTGAACACTGAAGCTTTCTTT
NA	TRBD1	TRBJ1-2	TRBV10-3	16	CAISRQGRYSNYGYTF	TGTGCCATCAGCCGACAGGGAAGATATTCTAACTATGGCTACACCTTC
NA	TRBD1	TRBJ1-5	TRBV6-5	16	CASSYLTGKWNQPQHF	TGTGCCAGCAGTTACCTGACAGGGAAGTGGAATCAGCCCCAGCATTTT
NA	TRBD2	TRBJ2-1	TRBV12-5	15	CASGLGAGAYNEQFF	TGTGCTAGTGGGCTAGGGGCGGGAGCCTACAATGAGCAGTTCTTC
NA	NA	TRBJ1-4	TRBV6-2/TRBV6-3	15	CASSQQEQGNEKLFF	TGTGCCAGCAGTCAACAGGAACAGGGTAATGAAAAACTGTTTTTT
NA	NA	TRBJ1-3	TRBV2	12	CASRAGINTIYF	TGTGCCAGCAGGGCAGGGATAAACACCATATATTTT
NA	NA	TRBJ2-5	TRBV11-2	15	CASSTHLTPQETQYF	TGTGCCAGCAGCACCCATTTAACGCCCCAAGAGACCCAGTACTTC
NA	NA	TRBJ1-2	TRBV2	14	CASSQGSTNYGYTF	TGTGCCAGCAGCCAAGGATCGACTAACTATGGCTACACCTTC
once	NA	TRBJ2-1	TRBV27	11	CASSSLLEQFF	TGTGCCAGCAGTTCCCTACTAGAGCAGTTCTTC
NA	NA	TRBJ1-2	TRBV3-1/TRBV3-2	15	CASSQAPYTWYGYTF	TGTGCCAGCAGCCAAGCCCCATATACTTGGTATGGCTACACCTTC
NA	NA	TRBJ1-2	TRBV12-3/TRBV12-4	13	CASSPGSNYGYTF	TGTGCCAGCAGTCCCGGGAGTAACTATGGCTACACCTTC
NA	TRBD2	TRBJ2-1	TRBV6-5	14	CASSLTSGRAEQFF	TGTGCCAGCAGCCTAACTAGCGGGAGGGCCGAGCAGTTCTTC
NA	TRBD1	TRBJ1-1	TRBV5-1	15	CASSLDRGGNTEAFF	TGCGCCAGCAGCTTGGACAGGGGGGGAAACACTGAAGCTTTCTTT
NA	TRBD2	TRBJ2-2	TRBV27	17	CASSQQILAGEVGELFF	TGTGCCAGCAGTCAACAGATACTAGCGGGAGAGGTCGGGGAGCTGTTTTTT
once	TRBD2	TRBJ2-1	TRBV4-2	13	CASSLRLADEQFF	TGTGCCAGCAGCCTTAGACTAGCCGATGAGCAGTTCTTC
NA	TRBD1	TRBJ1-2	TRBV27	15	CASSSGQGHNYGYTF	TGTGCCAGCAGTTCTGGACAGGGCCACAACTATGGCTACACCTTC
NA	NA	TRBJ2-1	TRBV7-2	12	CASSGFGIEQFF	TGTGCCAGCAGCGGATTCGGGATTGAGCAGTTCTTC
NA	NA	TRBJ2-4	TRBV3-1/TRBV3-2	11	CASSQRTAQYF	TGTGCCAGCAGCCAGAGGACTGCCCAGTACTTC
NA	NA	TRBJ1-4	TRBV27	15	CASSYKGGYYEKLFF	TGTGCCAGCAGTTATAAAGGGGGGTATTATGAAAAACTGTTTTTT
once	NA	TRBJ1-4	TRBV5-1	15	CASSLYQGHPEKLFF	TGCGCCAGCAGCTTGTATCAGGGACACCCTGAAAAACTGTTTTTT
NA	NA	TRBJ2-5	TRBV28	12	CASRQVSETQYF	TGTGCCAGCAGACAAGTCTCAGAGACCCAGTACTTC
once	NA	TRBJ1-1	TRBV7-8	14	CASSFTGDNTEAFF	TGTGCCAGCAGCTTTACAGGAGACAACACTGAAGCTTTCTTT
once	NA	TRBJ2-3	TRBV28	14	CASSTRAQGDTQYF	TGTGCCAGCAGTACCCGAGCCCAGGGAGATACGCAGTATTTT
NA	TRBD2	TRBJ2-7	TRBV6-6	15	CASSYPAGGTHEQYF	TGTGCCAGCAGTTACCCAGCCGGGGGGACCCACGAGCAGTACTTC
NA	TRBD2	TRBJ2-7	TRBV27	15	CASSLGRGGRQRQYF	TGTGCCAGCAGTTTAGGGCGGGGCGGGAGGCAAAGGCAGTACTTC
NA	NA	TRBJ2-7	TRBV11-3	13	CASSLEGSGEQYF	TGTGCCAGCAGCTTAGAGGGCTCGGGGGAGCAGTACTTC
NA	NA	TRBJ1-3	TRBV7-9	14	CASSFEVSGNTIYF	TGTGCCAGCAGCTTTGAAGTCTCTGGAAACACCATATATTTT
NA	TRBD2	TRBJ2-1	TRBV27	16	CASSPAGVSSYNEQFF	TGTGCCAGCAGTCCAGCGGGAGTCAGCTCCTACAATGAGCAGTTCTTC
NA	NA	TRBJ2-7	TRBV19	15	CATAQIHSSAYEQYF	TGTGCCACCGCTCAGATACACTCCAGCGCCTACGAGCAGTACTTC
NA	TRBD2	TRBJ2-3	TRBV24-1	14	CATSPASGHDTQYF	TGTGCCACCAGTCCGGCTAGCGGGCACGATACGCAGTATTTT
few	NA	TRBJ1-5	TRBV30	13	CAWSVASNQPQHF	TGTGCCTGGTCCGTGGCTAGCAATCAGCCCCAGCATTTT
NA	TRBD2	TRBJ2-5	TRBV6-1	16	CASSAGSSGSPETQYF	TGTGCCAGCAGTGCCGGGTCTAGCGGGAGCCCAGAGACCCAGTACTTC
NA	TRBD2	TRBJ2-3	TRBV11-2	18	CASSLRAGTSGITDTQYF	TGTGCCAGCAGCTTGAGGGCCGGGACTAGCGGAATTACAGATACGCAGTATTTT
NA	TRBD1	TRBJ2-2	TRBV3-1/TRBV3-2	18	CASSPRWGQGAGTGELFF	TGTGCCAGCAGCCCTAGATGGGGACAGGGGGCAGGCACCGGGGAGCTGTTTTTT
NA	NA	TRBJ1-1	TRBV5-5	15	CASASLSRYNTEAFF	TGTGCCTCCGCCAGCTTGTCAAGGTATAACACTGAAGCTTTCTTT
NA	NA	TRBJ1-1	TRBV28	18	CASSFSSGRAGMNTEAFF	TGTGCCAGCAGTTTTAGTAGTGGGAGGGCAGGGATGAACACTGAAGCTTTCTTT
NA	TRBD1	TRBJ2-7	TRBV27	15	CASSPPGTGFYEQYF	TGTGCCAGCAGTCCACCCGGGACAGGGTTCTACGAGCAGTACTTC
NA	TRBD2	TRBJ2-3	TRBV7-6	16	CASSLVGGSGTDTQYF	TGTGCCAGCAGCTTAGTAGGCGGGAGCGGCACAGATACGCAGTATTTT